The T cell receptor beta chain under discussion was sequenced for a study of blood T cell repertoires in COVID-19. This clone was picked up a small number of times. The germline V gene has CDR1 SGHNT and CDR2 YYREEE (reference sequence). The CDR3 covers 13 residues. Trimming left V 0 bases short and J 4 bases short, with 5 bases between. Sequencing used immunoSEQ multiplex PCR; TCRdb keeps in-frame clones, though not all of them. The data contain some 250,000 clones, around four fifths of them singletons. Material for sequencing was peripheral blood. This TCR was recovered from a man aged 35 to 55 with active or convalescent COVID-19. The chain has TRBV5-4 and TRBJ1-5; D unclear. CDR3 nucleotides: TGTGCCAGCAGCTTGGGCCAGAATCAGCCCCAGCATTTT. It specifies CASSLGQNQPQHF.